This TCR beta chain was sequenced for a study of technical replicates of blood from a handful of donors. Germline V lookup: CDR1 SGHVS, CDR2 FNYEAQ. The CDR3 contains 15 residues. Trimming shortened V by 5 bases and J by 6 bases, and 17 bases separated the two germline ends. TCRdb keeps only in-frame clones here, not all; method: immunoSEQ multiplex PCR. The sample shows about 70,000 clones, roughly 96% of them seen only once. The TCR sequence derives from a human donor in good health. The gene calls are TRBV7-6 and TRBJ1-5, with D perhaps matching TRBD1 (5 bases). The specimen sequenced was T cells isolated from PBMCs. CDR3 protein: CASSPLSQGSQPQHF. In DNA form, the CDR3 reads TGTGCCAGCAGCCCGCTTAGCCAGGGTAGTCAGCCCCAGCATTTT.